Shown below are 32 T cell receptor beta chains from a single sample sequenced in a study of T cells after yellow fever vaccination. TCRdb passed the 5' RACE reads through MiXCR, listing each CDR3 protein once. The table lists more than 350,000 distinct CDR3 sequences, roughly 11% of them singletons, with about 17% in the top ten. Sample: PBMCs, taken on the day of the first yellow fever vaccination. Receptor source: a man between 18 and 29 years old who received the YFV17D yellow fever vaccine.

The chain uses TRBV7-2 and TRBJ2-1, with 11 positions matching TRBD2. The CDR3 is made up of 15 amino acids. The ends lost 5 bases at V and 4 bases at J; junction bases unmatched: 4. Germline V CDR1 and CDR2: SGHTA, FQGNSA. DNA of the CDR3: TGTGCCAGCAGCCCTAGCGGGGGGCTATACAATGAGCAGTTCTTC. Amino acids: CASSPSGGLYNEQFF.

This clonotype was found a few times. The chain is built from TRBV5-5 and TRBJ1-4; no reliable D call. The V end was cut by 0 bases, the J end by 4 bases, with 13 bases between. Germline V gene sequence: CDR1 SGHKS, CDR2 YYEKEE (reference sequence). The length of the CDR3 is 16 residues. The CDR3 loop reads CASSLDAAALNEKLFF. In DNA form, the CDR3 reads TGTGCCAGCAGCTTGGACGCGGCAGCCCTTAATGAAAAACTGTTTTTT. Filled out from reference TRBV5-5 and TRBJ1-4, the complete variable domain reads DAGVTQSPTHLIKTRGQQVTLRCSPISGHKSVSWYQQVLGQGPQFIFQYYEKEERGRGNFPDRFSARQFPNYSSELNVNALLLGDSALYLCASSLDAAALNEKLFFGSGTQLSVL.

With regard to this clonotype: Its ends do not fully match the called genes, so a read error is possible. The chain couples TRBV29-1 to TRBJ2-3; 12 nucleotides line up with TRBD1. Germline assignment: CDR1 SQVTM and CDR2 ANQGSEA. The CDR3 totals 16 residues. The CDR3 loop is CSVERSGTGGTDMQYF. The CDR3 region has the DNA TGCAGCGTTGAGCGTTCCGGGACAGGGGGCACAGATATGCAGTATTTT.

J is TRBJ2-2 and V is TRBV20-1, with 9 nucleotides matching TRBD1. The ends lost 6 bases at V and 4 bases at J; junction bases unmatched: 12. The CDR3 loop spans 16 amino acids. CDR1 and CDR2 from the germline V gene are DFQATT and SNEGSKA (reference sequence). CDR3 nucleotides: TGCAGTGCCTACCTCCCGGGACAGGGTATCACCGGGGAGCTGTTTTTT. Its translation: CSAYLPGQGITGELFF.

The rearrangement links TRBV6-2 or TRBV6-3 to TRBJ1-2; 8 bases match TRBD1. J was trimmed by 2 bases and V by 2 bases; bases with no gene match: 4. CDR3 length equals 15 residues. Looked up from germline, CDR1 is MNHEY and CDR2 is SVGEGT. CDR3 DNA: TGTGCCAGCAGTTACCCGCGGACAGGGAACTATGGCTACACCTTC. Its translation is CASSYPRTGNYGYTF.

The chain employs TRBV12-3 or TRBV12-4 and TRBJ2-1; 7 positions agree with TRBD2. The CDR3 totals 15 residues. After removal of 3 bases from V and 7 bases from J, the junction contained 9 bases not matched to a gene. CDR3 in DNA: TGTGCCAGCAGTTTGCAAGCGGGGAAAAAAAATGAGCAGTTCTTC. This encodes CASSLQAGKKNEQFF.

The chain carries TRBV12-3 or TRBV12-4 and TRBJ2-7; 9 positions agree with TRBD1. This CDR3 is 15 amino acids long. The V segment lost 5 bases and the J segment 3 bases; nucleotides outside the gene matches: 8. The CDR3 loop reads CASSHAGTGFYEQYF. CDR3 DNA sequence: TGTGCCAGCAGTCACGCCGGGACAGGGTTCTACGAGCAGTACTTC.

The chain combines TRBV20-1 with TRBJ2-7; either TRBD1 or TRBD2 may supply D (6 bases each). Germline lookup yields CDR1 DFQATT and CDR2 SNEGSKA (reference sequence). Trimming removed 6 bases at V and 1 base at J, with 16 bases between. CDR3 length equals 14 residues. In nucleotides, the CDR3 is TGCAGTGCCAGAAGGGGGGCAGGGTCCTACGAGCAGTACTTC. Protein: CSARRGAGSYEQYF.

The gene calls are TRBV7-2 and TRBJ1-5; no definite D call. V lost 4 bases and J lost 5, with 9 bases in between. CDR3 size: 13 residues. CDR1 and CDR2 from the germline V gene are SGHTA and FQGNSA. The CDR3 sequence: CASSSDGDQPQHF. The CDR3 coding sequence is TGTGCCAGCAGCTCCGATGGGGATCAGCCCCAGCATTTT.

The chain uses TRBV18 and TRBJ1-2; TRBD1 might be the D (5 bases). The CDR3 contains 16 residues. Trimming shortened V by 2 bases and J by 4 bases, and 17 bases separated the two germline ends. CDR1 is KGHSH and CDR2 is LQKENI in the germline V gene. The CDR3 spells CASSPGASEPSYGYTF. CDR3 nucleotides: TGTGCCAGCTCACCAGGGGCTTCAGAACCTAGCTATGGCTACACCTTC.

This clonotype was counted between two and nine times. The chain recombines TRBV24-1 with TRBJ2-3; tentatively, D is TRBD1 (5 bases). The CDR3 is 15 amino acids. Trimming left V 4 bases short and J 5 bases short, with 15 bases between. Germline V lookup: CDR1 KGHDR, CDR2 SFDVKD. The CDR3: CATSDVQAGQDTQYF. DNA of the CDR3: TGTGCCACCAGTGACGTTCAAGCAGGGCAAGATACGCAGTATTTT.

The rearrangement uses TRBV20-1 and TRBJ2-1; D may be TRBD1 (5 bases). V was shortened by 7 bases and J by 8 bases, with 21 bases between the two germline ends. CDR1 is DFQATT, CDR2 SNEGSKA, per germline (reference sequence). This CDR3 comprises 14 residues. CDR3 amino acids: CSVRGGHRTDEQFF. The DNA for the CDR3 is TGCAGTGTAAGAGGCGGACACCGAACGGATGAGCAGTTCTTC.

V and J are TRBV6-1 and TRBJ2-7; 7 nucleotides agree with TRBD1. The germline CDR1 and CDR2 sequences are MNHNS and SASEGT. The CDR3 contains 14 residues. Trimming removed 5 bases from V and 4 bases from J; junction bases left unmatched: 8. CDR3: CASSRFRDSYEQYV. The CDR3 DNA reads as TGTGCCAGCAGTCGATTCCGGGACAGTTACGAGCAGTACGTC.

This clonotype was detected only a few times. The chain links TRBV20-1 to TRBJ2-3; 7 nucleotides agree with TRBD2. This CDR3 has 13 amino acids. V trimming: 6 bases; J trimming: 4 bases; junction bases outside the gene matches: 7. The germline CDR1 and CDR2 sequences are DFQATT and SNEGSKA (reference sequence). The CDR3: CSAPAGRADTQYF. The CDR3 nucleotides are TGCAGTGCCCCAGCGGGGAGAGCAGATACGCAGTATTTT.

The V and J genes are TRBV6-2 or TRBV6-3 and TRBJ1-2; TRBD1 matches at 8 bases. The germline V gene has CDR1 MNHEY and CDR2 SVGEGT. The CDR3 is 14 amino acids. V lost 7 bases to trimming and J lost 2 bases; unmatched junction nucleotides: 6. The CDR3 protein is CASTWTGRNYGYTF. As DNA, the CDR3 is TGTGCCAGCACCTGGACAGGGAGGAACTATGGCTACACCTTC.

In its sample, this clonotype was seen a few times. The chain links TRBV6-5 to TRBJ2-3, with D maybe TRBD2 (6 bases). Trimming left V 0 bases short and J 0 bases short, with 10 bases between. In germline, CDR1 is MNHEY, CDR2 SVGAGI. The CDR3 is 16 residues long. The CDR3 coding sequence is TGTGCCAGCAGTTACTCGGCGGGATCTAGCACAGATACGCAGTATTTT. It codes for CASSYSAGSSTDTQYF.

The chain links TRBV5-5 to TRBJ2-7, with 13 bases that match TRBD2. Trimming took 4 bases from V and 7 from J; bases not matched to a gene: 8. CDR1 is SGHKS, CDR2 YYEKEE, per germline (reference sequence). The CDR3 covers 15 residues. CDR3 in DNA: TGTGCCAGCAGCATCGGGACTAGCGGGGAAAGGGAGCAGTACGTC. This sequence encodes CASSIGTSGEREQYV.

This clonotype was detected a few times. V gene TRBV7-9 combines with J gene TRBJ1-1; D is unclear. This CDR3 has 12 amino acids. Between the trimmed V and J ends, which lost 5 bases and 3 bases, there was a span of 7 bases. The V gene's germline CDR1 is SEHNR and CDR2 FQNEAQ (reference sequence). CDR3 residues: CASSPADTEAFF. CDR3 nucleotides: TGTGCCAGCAGCCCAGCGGACACTGAAGCTTTCTTT.

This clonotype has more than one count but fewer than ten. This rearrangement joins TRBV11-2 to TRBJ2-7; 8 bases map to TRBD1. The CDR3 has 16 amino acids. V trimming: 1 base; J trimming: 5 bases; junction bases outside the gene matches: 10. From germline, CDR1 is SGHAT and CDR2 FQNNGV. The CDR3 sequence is CASSLGRTGRRDEQYV. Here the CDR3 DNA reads TGTGCCAGCAGCTTAGGCCGGACAGGGAGACGGGACGAGCAGTACGTC.

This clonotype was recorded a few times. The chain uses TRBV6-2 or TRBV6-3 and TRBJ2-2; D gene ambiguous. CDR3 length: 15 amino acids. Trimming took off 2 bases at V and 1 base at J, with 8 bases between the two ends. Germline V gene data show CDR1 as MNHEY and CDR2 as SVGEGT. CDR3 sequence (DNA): TGTGCCAGCAGTTACGAACAACTGAACACCGGGGAGCTGTTTTTT. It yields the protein CASSYEQLNTGELFF.

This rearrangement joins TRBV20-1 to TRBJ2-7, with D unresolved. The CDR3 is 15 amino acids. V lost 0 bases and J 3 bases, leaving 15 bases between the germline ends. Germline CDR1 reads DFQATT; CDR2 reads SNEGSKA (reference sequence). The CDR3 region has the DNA TGCAGTGCTAGAGATTTAAGGGCAGACTTCTACGAGCAGTACGTC. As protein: CSARDLRADFYEQYV.

The CDR3 DNA follows: TGCGCCAGCAGCTGGGGACCGACAGAGAACACTGAAGCTTTCTTT. It translates to CASSWGPTENTEAFF. This chain links TRBV5-1 with TRBJ1-1, with D possibly matching TRBD1 (5 bases). CDR3 length: 15 amino acids. The germline V gene has CDR1 SGHRS and CDR2 YFSETQ. Trimming removed 3 bases from V and 1 base from J, with 13 bases in between.

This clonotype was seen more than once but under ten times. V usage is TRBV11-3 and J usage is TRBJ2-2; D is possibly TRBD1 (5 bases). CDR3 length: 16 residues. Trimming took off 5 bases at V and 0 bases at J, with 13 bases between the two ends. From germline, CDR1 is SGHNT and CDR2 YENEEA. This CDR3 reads CASSPRQTSNTGELFF. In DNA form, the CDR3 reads TGTGCCAGCAGCCCTCGACAGACATCGAACACCGGGGAGCTGTTTTTT. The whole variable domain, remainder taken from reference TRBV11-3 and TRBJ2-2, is EAGVVQSPRYKIIEKKQPVAFWCNPISGHNTLYWYLQNLGQGPELLIRYENEEAVDDSQLPKDRFSAERLKGVDSTLKIQPAELGDSAVYLCASSPRQTSNTGELFFGEGSRLTVL.

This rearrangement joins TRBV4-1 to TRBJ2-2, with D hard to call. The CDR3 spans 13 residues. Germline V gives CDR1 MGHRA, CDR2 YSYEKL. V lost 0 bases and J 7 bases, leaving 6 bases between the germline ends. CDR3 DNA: TGCGCCAGCAGCCAAGATGGCATCGGGGAGCTGTTTTTT. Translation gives CASSQDGIGELFF.

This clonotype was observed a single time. This chain's CDR3 is CASSPLAGSPEQYV. CDR3 sequence (DNA): TGTGCCAGCAGTCCACTAGCGGGGTCACCGGAGCAGTACGTC. The V gene is TRBV6-2 or TRBV6-3, the J gene TRBJ2-7; 10 positions agree with TRBD2. The CDR3 has 14 amino acids. With 5 bases clipped from V and 7 bases from J, the junction kept 8 bases outside the gene matches. Per germline, CDR1 MNHEY and CDR2 SVGEGT.

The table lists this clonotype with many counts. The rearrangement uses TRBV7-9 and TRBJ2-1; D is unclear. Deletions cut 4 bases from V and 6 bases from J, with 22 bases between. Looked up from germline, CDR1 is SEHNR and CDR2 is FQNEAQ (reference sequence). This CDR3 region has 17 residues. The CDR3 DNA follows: TGTGCCAGCAGCTCCGTGACCCCGGGTTGGAATGGCAATGAGCAGTTCTTC. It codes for CASSSVTPGWNGNEQFF.

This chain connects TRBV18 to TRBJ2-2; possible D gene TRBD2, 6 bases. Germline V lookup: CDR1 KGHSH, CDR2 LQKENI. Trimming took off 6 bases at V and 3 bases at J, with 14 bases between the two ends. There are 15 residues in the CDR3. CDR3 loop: CASSTEGTHTGELFF. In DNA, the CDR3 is TGTGCCAGCTCGACGGAGGGGACCCACACCGGGGAGCTGTTTTTT.

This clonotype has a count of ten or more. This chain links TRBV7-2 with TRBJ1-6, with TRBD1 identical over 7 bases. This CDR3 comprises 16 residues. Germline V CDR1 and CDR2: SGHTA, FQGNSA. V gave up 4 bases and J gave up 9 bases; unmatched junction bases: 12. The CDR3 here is CASSSPETGKGSPLHF. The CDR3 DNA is TGTGCCAGCAGCTCCCCTGAGACAGGGAAAGGTTCACCCCTCCACTTT.

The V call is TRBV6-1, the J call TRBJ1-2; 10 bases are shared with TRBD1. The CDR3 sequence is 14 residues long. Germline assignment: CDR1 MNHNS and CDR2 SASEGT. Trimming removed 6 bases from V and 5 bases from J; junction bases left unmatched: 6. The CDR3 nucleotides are TGTGCCAGCAGGACGACAGGGGGCGGATATGGCTACACCTTC. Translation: CASRTTGGGYGYTF.

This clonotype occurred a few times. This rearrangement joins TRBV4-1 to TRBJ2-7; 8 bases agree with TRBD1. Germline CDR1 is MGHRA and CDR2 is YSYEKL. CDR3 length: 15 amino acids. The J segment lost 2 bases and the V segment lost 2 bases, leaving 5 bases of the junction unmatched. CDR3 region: CASSQPTGATYEQYF. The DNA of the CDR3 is TGCGCCAGCAGCCAACCGACAGGGGCGACCTACGAGCAGTACTTC.

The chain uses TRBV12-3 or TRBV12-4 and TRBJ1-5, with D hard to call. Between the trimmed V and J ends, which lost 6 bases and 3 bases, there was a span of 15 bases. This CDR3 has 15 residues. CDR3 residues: CASRNQVIANQPQHF. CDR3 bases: TGTGCCAGCAGAAACCAGGTAATTGCCAATCAGCCCCAGCATTTT.

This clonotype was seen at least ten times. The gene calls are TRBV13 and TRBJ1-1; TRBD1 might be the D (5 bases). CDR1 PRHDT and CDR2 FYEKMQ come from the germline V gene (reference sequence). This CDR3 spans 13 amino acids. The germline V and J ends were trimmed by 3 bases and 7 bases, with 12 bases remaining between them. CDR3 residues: CASSLEGRSEAFF. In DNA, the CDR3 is TGTGCCAGCAGCTTGGAGGGGAGAAGTGAAGCTTTCTTT.